This T cell receptor beta chain was sequenced during a study of blood T cell repertoires in COVID-19. Here immunoSEQ multiplex PCR was the method, and the copy in TCRdb shows in-frame clones only, minus some. Among under 300,000 clones listed, more than 70% were seen once. Trimming at V came to 1 base and at J to 1 base, leaving 5 bases not matched to a gene. The CDR3 sequence is 17 residues long. Germline CDR1 MGHRA, CDR2 YSYEKL. Sequenced sample: peripheral blood. The clonotype originates from a woman aged 40 to 55 who had recovered from COVID-19. This rearrangement joins TRBV4-1 to TRBJ2-2; 8 bases align to TRBD2. CDR3 region: CASSQAAGGVNTGELFF. For the CDR3, the DNA is TGCGCCAGCAGCCAAGCGGCCGGGGGGGTGAACACCGGGGAGCTGTTTTTT.